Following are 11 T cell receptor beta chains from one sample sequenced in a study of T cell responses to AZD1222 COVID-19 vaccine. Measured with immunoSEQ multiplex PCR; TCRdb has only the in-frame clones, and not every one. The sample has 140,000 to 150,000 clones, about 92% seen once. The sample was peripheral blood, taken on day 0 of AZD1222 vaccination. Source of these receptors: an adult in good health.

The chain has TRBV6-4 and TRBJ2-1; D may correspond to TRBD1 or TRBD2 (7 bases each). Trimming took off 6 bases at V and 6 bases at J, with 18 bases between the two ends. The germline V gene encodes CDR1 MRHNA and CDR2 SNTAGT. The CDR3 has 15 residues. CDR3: CASSYNQGEGNEQFF. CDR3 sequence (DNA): TGTGCCAGCAGCTACAACCAGGGGGAGGGCAATGAGCAGTTCTTC.

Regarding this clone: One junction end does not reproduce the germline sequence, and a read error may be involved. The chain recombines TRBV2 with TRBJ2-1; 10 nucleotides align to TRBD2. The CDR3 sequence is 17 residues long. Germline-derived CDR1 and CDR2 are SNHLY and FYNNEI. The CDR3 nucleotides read TGTGCCAGCAGTGGACTTTTGACTAGCGGGCTAGACAATGAACAGTTCTTC. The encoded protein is CASSGLLTSGLDNEQFF.

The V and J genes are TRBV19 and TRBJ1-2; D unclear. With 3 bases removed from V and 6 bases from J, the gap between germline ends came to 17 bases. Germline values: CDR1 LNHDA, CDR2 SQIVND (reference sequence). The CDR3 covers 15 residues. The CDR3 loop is CASSMAGVWGDGYTF. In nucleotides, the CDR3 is TGTGCCAGTAGTATGGCTGGAGTTTGGGGAGATGGCTACACCTTC.

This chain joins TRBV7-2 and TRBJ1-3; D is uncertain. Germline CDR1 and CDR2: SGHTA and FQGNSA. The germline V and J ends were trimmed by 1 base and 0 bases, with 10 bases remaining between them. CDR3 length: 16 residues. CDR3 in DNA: TGTGCCAGCAGCTTAGACAGCGGCTACTCTGGAAACACCATATATTTT. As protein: CASSLDSGYSGNTIYF.

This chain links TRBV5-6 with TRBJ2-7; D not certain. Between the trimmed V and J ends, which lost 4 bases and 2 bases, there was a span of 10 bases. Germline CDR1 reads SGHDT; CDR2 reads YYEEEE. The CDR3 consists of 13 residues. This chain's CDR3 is CASSPWTTYEQYF. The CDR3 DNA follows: TGTGCCAGCAGCCCCTGGACCACCTACGAGCAGTACTTC.

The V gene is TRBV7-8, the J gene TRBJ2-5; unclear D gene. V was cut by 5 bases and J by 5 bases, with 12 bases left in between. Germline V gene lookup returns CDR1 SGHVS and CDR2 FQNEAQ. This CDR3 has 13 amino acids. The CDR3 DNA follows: TGTGCCAGCAGCCCGACCCCTTTGGAGACCCAGTACTTC. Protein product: CASSPTPLETQYF.

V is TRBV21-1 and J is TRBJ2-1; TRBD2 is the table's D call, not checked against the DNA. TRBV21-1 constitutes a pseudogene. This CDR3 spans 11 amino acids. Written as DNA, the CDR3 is TGTGCCAGCAGCAAAGGAGATGAGCAGTTCTTC. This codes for CASSKGDEQFF.

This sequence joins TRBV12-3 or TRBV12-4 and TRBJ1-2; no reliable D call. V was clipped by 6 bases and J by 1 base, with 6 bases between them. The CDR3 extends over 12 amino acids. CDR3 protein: CASRGLNYGYTF. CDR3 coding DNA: TGTGCCAGCAGGGGCCTTAACTATGGCTACACCTTC.

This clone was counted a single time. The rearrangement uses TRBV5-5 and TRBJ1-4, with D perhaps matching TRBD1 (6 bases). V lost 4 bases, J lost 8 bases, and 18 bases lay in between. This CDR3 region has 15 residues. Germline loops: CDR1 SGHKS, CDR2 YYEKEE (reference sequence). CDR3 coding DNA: TGTGCCAGCAGCCCAGGACAGTCCTCATTCGAAAAACTGTTTTTT. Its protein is CASSPGQSSFEKLFF.

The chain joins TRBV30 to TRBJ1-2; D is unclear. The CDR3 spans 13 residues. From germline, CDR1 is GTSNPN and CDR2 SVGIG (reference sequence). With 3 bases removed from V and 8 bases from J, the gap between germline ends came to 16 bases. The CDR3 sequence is CAWSRVKAEGYTF. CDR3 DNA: TGTGCCTGGAGCCGCGTAAAAGCGGAGGGCTACACCTTC.

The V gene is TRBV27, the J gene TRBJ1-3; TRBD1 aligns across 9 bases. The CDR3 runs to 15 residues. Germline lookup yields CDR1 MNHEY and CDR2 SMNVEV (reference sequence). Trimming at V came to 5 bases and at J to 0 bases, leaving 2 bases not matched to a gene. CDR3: CASSRTGVSGNTIYF. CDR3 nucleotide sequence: TGTGCCAGCAGTCGGACAGGGGTCTCTGGAAACACCATATATTTT.